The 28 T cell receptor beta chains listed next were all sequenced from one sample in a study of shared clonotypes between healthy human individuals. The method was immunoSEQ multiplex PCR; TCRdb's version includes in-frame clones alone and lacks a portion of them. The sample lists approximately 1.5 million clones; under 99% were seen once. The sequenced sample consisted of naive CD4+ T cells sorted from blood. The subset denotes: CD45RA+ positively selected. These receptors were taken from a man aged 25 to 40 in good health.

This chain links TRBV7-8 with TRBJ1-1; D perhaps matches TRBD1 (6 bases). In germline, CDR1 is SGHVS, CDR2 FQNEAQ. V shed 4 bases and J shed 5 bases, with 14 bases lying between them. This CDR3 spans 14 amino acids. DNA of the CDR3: TGTGCCAGCAGCTCAAGGACCCAGGGGACTGAAGCTTTCTTT. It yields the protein CASSSRTQGTEAFF.

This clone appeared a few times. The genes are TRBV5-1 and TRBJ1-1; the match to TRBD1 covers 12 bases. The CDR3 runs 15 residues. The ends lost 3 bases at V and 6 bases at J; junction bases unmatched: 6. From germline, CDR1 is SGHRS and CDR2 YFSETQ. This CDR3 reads CASSWGTGGPPEAFF. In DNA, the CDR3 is TGCGCCAGCAGCTGGGGGACAGGGGGCCCACCTGAAGCTTTCTTT.

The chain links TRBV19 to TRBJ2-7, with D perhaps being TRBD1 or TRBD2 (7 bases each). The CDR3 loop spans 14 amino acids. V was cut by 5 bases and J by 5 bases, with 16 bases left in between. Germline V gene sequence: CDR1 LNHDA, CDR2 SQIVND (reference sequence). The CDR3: CASSLSGRGHEQYF. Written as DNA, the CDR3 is TGTGCCAGTAGTCTATCAGGGAGGGGGCACGAGCAGTACTTC.

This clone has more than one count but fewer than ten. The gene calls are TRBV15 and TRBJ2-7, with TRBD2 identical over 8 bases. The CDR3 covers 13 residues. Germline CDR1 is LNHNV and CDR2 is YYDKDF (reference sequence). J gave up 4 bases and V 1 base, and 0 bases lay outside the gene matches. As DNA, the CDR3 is TGTGCCACCAGCAGAGCTAGCGGGTACGAGCAGTACTTC. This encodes CATSRASGYEQYF.

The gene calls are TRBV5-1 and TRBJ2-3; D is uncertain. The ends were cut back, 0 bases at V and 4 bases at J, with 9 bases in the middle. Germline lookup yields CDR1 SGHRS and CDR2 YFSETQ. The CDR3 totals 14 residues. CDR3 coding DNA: TGCGCCAGCAGCTTGGATGCAGGCTCAGATACGCAGTATTTT. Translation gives CASSLDAGSDTQYF. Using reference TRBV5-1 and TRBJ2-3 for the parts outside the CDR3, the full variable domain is KAGVTQTPRYLIKTRGQQVTLSCSPISGHRSVSWYQQTPGQGLQFLFEYFSETQRNKGNFPGRFSGRQFSNSRSEMNVSTLELGDSALYLCASSLDAGSDTQYFGPGTRLTVL.

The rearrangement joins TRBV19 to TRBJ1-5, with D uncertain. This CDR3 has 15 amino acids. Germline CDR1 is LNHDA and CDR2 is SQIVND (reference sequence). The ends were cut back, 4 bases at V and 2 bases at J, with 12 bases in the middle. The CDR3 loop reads CASSTGHGGNQPQHF. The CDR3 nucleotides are TGTGCCAGTAGTACCGGCCATGGAGGCAATCAGCCCCAGCATTTT.

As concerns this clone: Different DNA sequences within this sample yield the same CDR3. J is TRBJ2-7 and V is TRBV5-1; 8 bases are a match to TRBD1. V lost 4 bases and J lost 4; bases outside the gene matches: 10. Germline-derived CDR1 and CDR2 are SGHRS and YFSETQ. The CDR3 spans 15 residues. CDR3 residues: CASSTGQGRPYEQYF. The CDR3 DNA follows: TGCGCCAGCAGCACAGGACAGGGCCGACCTTACGAGCAGTACTTC.

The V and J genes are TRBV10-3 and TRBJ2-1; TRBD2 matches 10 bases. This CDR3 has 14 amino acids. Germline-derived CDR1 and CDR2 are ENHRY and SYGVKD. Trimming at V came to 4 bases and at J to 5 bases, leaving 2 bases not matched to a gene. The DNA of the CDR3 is TGTGCCATCAGTGGAGCGGGGGGGGACAATGAGCAGTTCTTC. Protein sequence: CAISGAGGDNEQFF.

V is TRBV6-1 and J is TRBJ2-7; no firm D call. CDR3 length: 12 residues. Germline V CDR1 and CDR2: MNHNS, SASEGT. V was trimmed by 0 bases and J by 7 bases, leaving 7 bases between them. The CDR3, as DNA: TGTGCCAGCAGTGAAGCGGCGAGGGAGCAGTACTTC. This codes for CASSEAAREQYF.

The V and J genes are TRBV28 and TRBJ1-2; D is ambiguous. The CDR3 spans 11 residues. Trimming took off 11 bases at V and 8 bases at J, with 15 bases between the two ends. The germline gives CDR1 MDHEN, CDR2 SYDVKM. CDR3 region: CASANPNGYTF. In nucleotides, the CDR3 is TGTGCCTCTGCTAATCCTAACGGCTACACCTTC.

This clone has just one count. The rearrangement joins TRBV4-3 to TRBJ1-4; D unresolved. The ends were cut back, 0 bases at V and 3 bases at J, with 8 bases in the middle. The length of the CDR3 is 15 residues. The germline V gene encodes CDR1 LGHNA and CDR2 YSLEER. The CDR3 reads CASSQDAAANEKLFF. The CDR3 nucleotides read TGCGCCAGCAGCCAAGATGCGGCAGCTAATGAAAAACTGTTTTTT.

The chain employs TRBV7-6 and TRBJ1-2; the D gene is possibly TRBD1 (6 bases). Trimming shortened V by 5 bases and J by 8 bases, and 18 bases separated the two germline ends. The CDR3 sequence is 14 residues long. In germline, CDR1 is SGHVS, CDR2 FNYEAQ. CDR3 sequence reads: CASSPQTGRYGYTF. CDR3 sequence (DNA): TGTGCCAGCAGCCCCCAGACAGGAAGGTACGGCTACACCTTC.

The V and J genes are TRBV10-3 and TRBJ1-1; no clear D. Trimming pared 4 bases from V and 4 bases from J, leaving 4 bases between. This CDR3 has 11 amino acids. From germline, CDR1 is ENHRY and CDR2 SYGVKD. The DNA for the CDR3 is TGTGCCATCAGTGCCGCCACTGAAGCTTTCTTT. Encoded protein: CAISAATEAFF.

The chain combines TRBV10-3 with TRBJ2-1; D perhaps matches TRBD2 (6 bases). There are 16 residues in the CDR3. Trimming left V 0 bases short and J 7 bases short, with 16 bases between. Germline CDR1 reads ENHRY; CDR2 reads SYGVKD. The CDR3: CAISESTGRLVNEQFF. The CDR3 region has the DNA TGTGCCATCAGTGAGTCGACGGGGAGGTTGGTGAATGAGCAGTTCTTC.

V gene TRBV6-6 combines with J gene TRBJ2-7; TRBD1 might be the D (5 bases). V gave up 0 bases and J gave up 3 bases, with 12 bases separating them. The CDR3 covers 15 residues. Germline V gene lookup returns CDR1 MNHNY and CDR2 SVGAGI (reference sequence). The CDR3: CASSYSAGSFYEQYF. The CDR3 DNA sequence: TGTGCCAGCAGTTACTCAGCAGGGTCCTTCTACGAGCAGTACTTC.

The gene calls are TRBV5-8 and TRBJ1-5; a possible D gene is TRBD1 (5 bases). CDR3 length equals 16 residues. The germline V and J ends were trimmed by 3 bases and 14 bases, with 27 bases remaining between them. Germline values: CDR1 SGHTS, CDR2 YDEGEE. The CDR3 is CASSYLGAAGLSNEHF. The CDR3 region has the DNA TGTGCCAGCAGCTACTTAGGGGCGGCAGGGCTCAGTAACGAGCATTTT.

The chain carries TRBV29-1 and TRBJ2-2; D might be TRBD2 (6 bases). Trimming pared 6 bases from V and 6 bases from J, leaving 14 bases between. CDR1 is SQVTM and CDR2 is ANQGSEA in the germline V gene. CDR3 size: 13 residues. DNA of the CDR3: TGCAGCGTCGGGGGAGCCTCCCCCGGGGAGCTGTTTTTT. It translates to CSVGGASPGELFF.

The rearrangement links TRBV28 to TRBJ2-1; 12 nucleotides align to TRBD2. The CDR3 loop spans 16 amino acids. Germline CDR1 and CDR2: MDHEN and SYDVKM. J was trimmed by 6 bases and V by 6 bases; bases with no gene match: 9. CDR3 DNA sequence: TGTGCCAGCAGGTACTCCGGGACTAGCGGGCTCAATGAGCAGTTCTTC. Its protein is CASRYSGTSGLNEQFF.

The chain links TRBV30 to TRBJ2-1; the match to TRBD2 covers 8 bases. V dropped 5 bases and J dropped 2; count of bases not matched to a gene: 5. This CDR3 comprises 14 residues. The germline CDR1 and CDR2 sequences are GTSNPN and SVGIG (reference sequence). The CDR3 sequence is CAWAGGFAYNEQFF. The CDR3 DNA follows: TGTGCCTGGGCGGGAGGTTTCGCCTACAATGAGCAGTTCTTC.

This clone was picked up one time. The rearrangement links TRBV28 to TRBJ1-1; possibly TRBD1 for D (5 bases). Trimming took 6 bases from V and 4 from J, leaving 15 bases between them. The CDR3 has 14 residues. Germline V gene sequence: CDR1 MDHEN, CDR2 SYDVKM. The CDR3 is CASRWQGGGTEAFF. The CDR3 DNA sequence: TGTGCCAGCAGGTGGCAGGGCGGTGGCACTGAAGCTTTCTTT.

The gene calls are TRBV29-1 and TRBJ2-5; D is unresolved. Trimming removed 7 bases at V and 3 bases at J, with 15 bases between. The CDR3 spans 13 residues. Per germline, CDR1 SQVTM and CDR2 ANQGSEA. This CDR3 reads CSANHGTKETQYF. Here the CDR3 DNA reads TGCAGCGCTAATCACGGAACGAAAGAGACCCAGTACTTC.

CDR3 in amino acids: CASTLLSQSSGANYGYTF. Written as DNA, the CDR3 is TGTGCCAGTACCTTATTATCACAGTCCTCAGGGGCGAACTATGGCTACACCTTC. The chain has TRBV19 and TRBJ1-2; TRBD1 is a possible D gene (6 bases). Germline CDR1 is LNHDA and CDR2 is SQIVND (reference sequence). The V and J ends lost 7 bases and 2 bases respectively, with 26 bases between them. CDR3 length equals 18 residues.

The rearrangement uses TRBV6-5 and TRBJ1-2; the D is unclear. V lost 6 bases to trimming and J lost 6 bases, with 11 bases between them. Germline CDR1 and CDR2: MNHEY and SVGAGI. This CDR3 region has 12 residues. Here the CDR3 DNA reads TGTGCCAGCAGGGTAGGGAGGGATGGCTACACCTTC. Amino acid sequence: CASRVGRDGYTF.

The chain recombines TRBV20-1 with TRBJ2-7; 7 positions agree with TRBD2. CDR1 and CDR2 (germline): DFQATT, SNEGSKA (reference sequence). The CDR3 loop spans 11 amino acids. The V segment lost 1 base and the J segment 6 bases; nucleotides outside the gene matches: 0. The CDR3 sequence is CSARAGGEQYF. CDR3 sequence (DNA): TGCAGTGCTAGAGCGGGAGGCGAGCAGTACTTC.

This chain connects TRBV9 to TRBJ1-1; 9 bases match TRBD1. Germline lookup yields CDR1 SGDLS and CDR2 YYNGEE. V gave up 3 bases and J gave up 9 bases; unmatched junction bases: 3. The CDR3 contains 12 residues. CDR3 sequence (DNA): TGTGCCAGCAGCGGGGACAGGGACAAAGCTTTCTTT. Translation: CASSGDRDKAFF.

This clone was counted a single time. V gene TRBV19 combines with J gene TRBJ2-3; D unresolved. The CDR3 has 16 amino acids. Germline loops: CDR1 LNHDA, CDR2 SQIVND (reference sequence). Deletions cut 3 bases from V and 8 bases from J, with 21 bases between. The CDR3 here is CASSISTMGSEATQYF. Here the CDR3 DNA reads TGTGCCAGTAGTATTTCGACCATGGGGTCCGAGGCTACGCAGTATTTT.

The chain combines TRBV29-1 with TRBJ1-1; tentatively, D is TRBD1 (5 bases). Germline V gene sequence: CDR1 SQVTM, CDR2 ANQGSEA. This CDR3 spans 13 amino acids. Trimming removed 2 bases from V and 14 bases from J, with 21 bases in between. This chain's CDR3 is CSVEFQTGVGRFF. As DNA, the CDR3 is TGCAGCGTTGAATTCCAAACAGGAGTCGGGAGGTTCTTT.

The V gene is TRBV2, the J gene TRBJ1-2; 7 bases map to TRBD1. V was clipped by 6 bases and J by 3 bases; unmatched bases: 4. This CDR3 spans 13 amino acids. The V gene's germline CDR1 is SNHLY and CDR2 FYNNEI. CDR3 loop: CASRVTGDYGYTF. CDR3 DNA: TGTGCCAGCAGGGTAACAGGGGACTATGGCTACACCTTC.